The sequence of this T cell receptor beta chain was determined in a study of cytomegalovirus exposure and HLA in healthy donors. This clone was seen more than once but under ten times. This PCR relied on a set of 60 Vbeta primers and 13 Jbeta primers. TCRdb's copy holds only in-frame clones and misses some; the assay was immunoSEQ multiplex PCR. Of under 250,000 clones listed, over 70% are singletons. Trimming shortened V by 4 bases and J by 2 bases, and 20 bases separated the two germline ends. The germline gives CDR1 SGHNT, CDR2 YYREEE (reference sequence). CDR3 length equals 17 residues. The sequenced material came from PBMCs. The TCR originated in a woman in her fifties or sixties in good health and CMV-seropositive. V and J are TRBV5-4 and TRBJ2-3; D gene uncertain. The CDR3 sequence: CASSAGGPNAYTDTQYF. CDR3 coding DNA: TGTGCCAGCAGCGCAGGTGGCCCCAACGCTTACACAGATACGCAGTATTTT.